Sequencing of this T cell receptor beta chain was carried out in a study of graft-versus-host responses after intestinal transplantation. Whole-study context: Every recipient underwent anti-thymocyte globulin induction, then tacrolimus and steroids for three to four years.

Of note for this clone: What it recognizes is unknown.

Germline V CDR1 and CDR2: SGHTA, FQGNSA. V lost 2 bases to trimming and J lost 7 bases, with 14 bases between them. The CDR3 is 15 residues long. Only in-frame clones appear in the TCRdb table, and some are missing; sequencing was by immunoSEQ multiplex PCR. The sample yields tens of thousands of clones, more than 85% seen once. The study, taken as a whole, reports: Patients who carried graft-donor T cell macrochimerism also had high graft-versus-host to host-versus-graft clonal ratios in their allografts.

The receptor was derived from a human donor who received an intestinal transplant. The chain uses TRBV7-2 and TRBJ2-2, with a possible D match to TRBD2 (7 bases). The material was unstimulated CD8+ T cells sorted from spleen or lymph node cells, obtained before intestinal transplant. The CDR3 DNA sequence: TGTGCCAGCAGCTTATTGGCGGGGGCAGGCGGGGAGCTGTTTTTT. Translated, it gives CASSLLAGAGGELFF.